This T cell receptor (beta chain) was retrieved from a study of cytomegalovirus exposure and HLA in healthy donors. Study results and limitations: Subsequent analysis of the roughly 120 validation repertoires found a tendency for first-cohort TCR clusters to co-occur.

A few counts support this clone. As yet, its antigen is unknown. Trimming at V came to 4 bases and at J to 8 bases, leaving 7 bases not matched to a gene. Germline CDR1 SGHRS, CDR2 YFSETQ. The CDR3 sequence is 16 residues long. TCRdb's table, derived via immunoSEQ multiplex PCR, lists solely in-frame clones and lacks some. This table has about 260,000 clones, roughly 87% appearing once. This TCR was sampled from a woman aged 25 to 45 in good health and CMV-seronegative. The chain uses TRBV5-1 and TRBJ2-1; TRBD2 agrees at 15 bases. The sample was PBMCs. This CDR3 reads CASSTGLAGGRDEQFF. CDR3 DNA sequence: TGCGCCAGCAGCACCGGACTAGCGGGAGGGCGGGATGAGCAGTTCTTC.